This TCR beta chain was documented in a study of spatial heterogeneity in lung cancer. Study-level findings and limits: Among blood samples, ubiquitous expanded tumor TCRs appeared more at resection than at follow-up.

V dropped 4 bases and J dropped 5 bases, with 9 bases sitting between them. The CDR3 consists of 12 residues. Germline V gives CDR1 DFQATT, CDR2 SNEGSKA (reference sequence). The time point denotes: sample taken at primary tumor resection. The input material, whole RNA from tumor, nontumor lung or frozen PBMC, was sequenced unsorted. The donor group consisted of under 95 patients who had untreated, early-stage non-small cell lung cancer. Every TCR cDNA molecule carried a tag that served as a unique molecular identifier. Each CDR3 protein gets one entry after TCRdb re-called the 5' RACE reads with MiXCR. The sample includes approximately 11,000 distinct CDR3 sequences, around 22% of them seen just once. This clonotype has only a few counts. What it binds is unknown.

The sequencing here drew on PBMCs, taken at surgery. This clonotype was obtained from a female donor with early-stage non-small cell lung cancer. The chain recombines TRBV20-1 with TRBJ1-3; a weak D match, TRBD1 (6 bases). CDR3 amino acids: CSATQGRNTIYF. The CDR3 coding sequence is TGCAGTGCTACACAGGGTCGAAACACCATATATTTT.